This T cell receptor beta chain stems from a study of Graves' ophthalmopathy and Graves' hyperthyroidism. Study context: Peripheral blood was collected at initial diagnosis, before any treatment.

Trimming took off 8 bases at V and 4 bases at J, with 17 bases between the two ends. There are 14 residues in the CDR3. The study amplified TCR beta CDR3 regions using RNA transcripts. The authors performed first-round RT-PCR with HTBI primers and then a second-round multiplex PCR. Via MiXCR, TCRdb re-called the multiplex PCR reads, giving one row per CDR3 protein. The sample has under 350,000 distinct CDR3 sequences, 15% to 20% seen once. This chain links TRBV12-3 or TRBV12-4 with TRBJ1-1; tentative D call: TRBD1 (5 bases). This clonotype was sampled from an adult man with Graves' ophthalmopathy. The sequenced material came from peripheral blood. CDR3 nucleotides: TGTGCCAGCTCACCAAAGGCGGGGGGCACTGAAGCTTTCTTT. Translation: CASSPKAGGTEAFF.